Listed below are T cell receptor beta chains from one sample, sequenced in a study of cytomegalovirus exposure and HLA in healthy donors. Measured with immunoSEQ multiplex PCR; TCRdb has only the in-frame clones, and not every one. Among 110,000 to 150,000 clones listed, approximately 78% were seen once. Sequenced material: PBMCs. The source of these receptors is a man younger than 35 in good health and CMV-seropositive. CDR3s include the opening cysteine and the closing phenylalanine or tryptophan. The D gene is left open where the match is weak. Some rows have no size entry. The others give once, few or many, or a class for an expanded clone.

d_gene: TRBD2; j_gene: TRBJ2-5; v_gene: TRBV27; abundance: NA; CDR3nt: TGTGCCAGCAGTTTATTAGCGGGCCAAGAGACCCAGTACTTC; CDR3aa: CASSLLAGQETQYF
d_gene: TRBD1; j_gene: TRBJ2-7; v_gene: TRBV4-1; abundance: NA; CDR3nt: TGCGCCAGCAGCCAGCAAAACAGGGGCTACGAGCAGTACTTC; CDR3aa: CASSQQNRGYEQYF
d_gene: NA; j_gene: TRBJ2-5; v_gene: TRBV27; abundance: NA; CDR3nt: TGTGCCAGCAGTTTTCAGGGGTGGGCCCAATATGAGACCCAGTACTTC; CDR3aa: CASSFQGWAQYETQYF
d_gene: NA; j_gene: TRBJ2-1; v_gene: TRBV7-8; abundance: NA; CDR3nt: TGTGCCAGCAGCTCGTGGGGCGGCTCCTACAATGAGCAGTTCTTC; CDR3aa: CASSSWGGSYNEQFF
d_gene: TRBD2; j_gene: TRBJ2-1; v_gene: TRBV5-1; abundance: NA; CDR3nt: TGCGCCAGCAGCTTGGAGACTAGCGGGAGGGGTAATGAGCAGTTCTTC; CDR3aa: CASSLETSGRGNEQFF
d_gene: TRBD2; j_gene: TRBJ2-7; v_gene: TRBV9; abundance: NA; CDR3nt: TGTGCCAGCAGCGTAGGACTAGCGGGACCCTACGAGCAGTACTTC; CDR3aa: CASSVGLAGPYEQYF
d_gene: TRBD1; j_gene: TRBJ2-7; v_gene: TRBV11-2; abundance: NA; CDR3nt: TGTGCCAGCAGCTATGCAGAGGGGGCCCACTACGAGCAGTACTTC; CDR3aa: CASSYAEGAHYEQYF
d_gene: TRBD1; j_gene: TRBJ2-2; v_gene: TRBV10-2; abundance: NA; CDR3nt: TGCGCCAGCAGTGAGCCCGCAGGGGGCATAGGGGAGCTGTTTTTT; CDR3aa: CASSEPAGGIGELFF
d_gene: TRBD2; j_gene: TRBJ2-2; v_gene: TRBV7-9; abundance: few; CDR3nt: TGTGCCGCGGGACTAGTGGGCACCGGGGAGCTGTTTTTT; CDR3aa: CAAGLVGTGELFF
d_gene: TRBD1; j_gene: TRBJ1-5; v_gene: TRBV28; abundance: NA; CDR3nt: TGTGCCAGCAGTTTAGCGGACAGGGCGGTCAATCAGCCCCAGCATTTT; CDR3aa: CASSLADRAVNQPQHF
d_gene: NA; j_gene: TRBJ2-3; v_gene: TRBV6-1; abundance: NA; CDR3nt: TGTGCCAGCAGTGGAGGGTCTAGCCGCACAGATACGCAGTATTTT; CDR3aa: CASSGGSSRTDTQYF
d_gene: NA; j_gene: TRBJ2-1; v_gene: TRBV6-6; abundance: NA; CDR3nt: TGTGCCAGCAGGACTAGTCGGAATGAGCAGTTCTTC; CDR3aa: CASRTSRNEQFF
d_gene: NA; j_gene: TRBJ1-2; v_gene: TRBV28; abundance: NA; CDR3nt: TGTGCCAGCAGTTTAGAGGGAGGGAATGGCTACACCTTC; CDR3aa: CASSLEGGNGYTF
d_gene: NA; j_gene: TRBJ2-1; v_gene: TRBV5-6; abundance: once; CDR3nt: TGTGCCAGCAGCTGGGGGGTGGGGAACCTAAACTACAATGAGCAGTTCTTC; CDR3aa: CASSWGVGNLNYNEQFF
d_gene: NA; j_gene: TRBJ1-1; v_gene: TRBV18; abundance: once; CDR3nt: TGTGCCAGCTCACCACGGGCGGGGTTGAACACTGAAGCTTTCTTT; CDR3aa: CASSPRAGLNTEAFF
d_gene: TRBD1; j_gene: TRBJ1-2; v_gene: TRBV19; abundance: NA; CDR3nt: TGTGCCAGTAGTTCAGGGGGCTATAATGGCTACACCTTC; CDR3aa: CASSSGGYNGYTF
d_gene: NA; j_gene: TRBJ2-1; v_gene: TRBV7-9; abundance: NA; CDR3nt: TGTGCCAGCAGCTTTTGGCGTAGCGGTAACAATGAGCAGTTCTTC; CDR3aa: CASSFWRSGNNEQFF
d_gene: NA; j_gene: TRBJ2-7; v_gene: TRBV6-5; abundance: few; CDR3nt: TGTGCCAGCAGTGCTCCGAGAAGCTCCTACGAGCAGTACTTC; CDR3aa: CASSAPRSSYEQYF
d_gene: TRBD1; j_gene: TRBJ1-2; v_gene: TRBV5-4; abundance: few; CDR3nt: TGTGCCAGCGGATTGACAGGGGACGGCTATGGCTACACCTTC; CDR3aa: CASGLTGDGYGYTF
d_gene: NA; j_gene: TRBJ1-1; v_gene: TRBV15; abundance: NA; CDR3nt: TGTGCCACCAGCGTGGGGGGAACGGTAATGAACACTGAAGCTTTCTTT; CDR3aa: CATSVGGTVMNTEAFF
d_gene: TRBD2; j_gene: TRBJ2-1; v_gene: TRBV5-1; abundance: once; CDR3nt: TGCGCCAGCAGCTTGGCCGGGACTAGCGGGAGGGATGAGCAGTTCTTC; CDR3aa: CASSLAGTSGRDEQFF
d_gene: TRBD2; j_gene: TRBJ2-1; v_gene: TRBV7-8; abundance: NA; CDR3nt: TGTGCCAGCAGCACCCCGTGGGCTAGCGGGAGACCTGAGCAGTTCTTC; CDR3aa: CASSTPWASGRPEQFF
d_gene: TRBD1; j_gene: TRBJ1-1; v_gene: TRBV19; abundance: NA; CDR3nt: TGTGCCAGTAGTATAGGGGGGGGGACAGGGTGGATGAACACTGAAGCTTTCTTT; CDR3aa: CASSIGGGTGWMNTEAFF
d_gene: NA; j_gene: TRBJ1-4; v_gene: TRBV6-1; abundance: many; CDR3nt: TGTGCCAGCAGTCCAATGACGGACTATAATGAAAAACTGTTTTTT; CDR3aa: CASSPMTDYNEKLFF
d_gene: TRBD1; j_gene: TRBJ1-3; v_gene: TRBV28; abundance: few; CDR3nt: TGTGCCAGCACTCCTTTTAGGAGGGACAGGCACTTACCTGGAAACACCATATATTTT; CDR3aa: CASTPFRRDRHLPGNTIYF
d_gene: TRBD2; j_gene: TRBJ2-7; v_gene: TRBV6-4; abundance: NA; CDR3nt: TGTGCCAGCAGTGACTGCCACGGGAGCGGGAGATGCTACGAGCAGTACTTC; CDR3aa: CASSDCHGSGRCYEQYF
d_gene: NA; j_gene: TRBJ1-1; v_gene: TRBV9; abundance: NA; CDR3nt: TGTGCCAGCAGCGTAGTTCCCCCACCTAGTCACACTGAAGCTTTCTTT; CDR3aa: CASSVVPPPSHTEAFF
d_gene: TRBD1; j_gene: TRBJ1-5; v_gene: TRBV11-1; abundance: NA; CDR3nt: TGTGCCAGCAGCGAAGATTTGGACAGGGTGAATCAGCCCCAGCATTTT; CDR3aa: CASSEDLDRVNQPQHF
d_gene: TRBD1; j_gene: TRBJ2-5; v_gene: TRBV15; abundance: NA; CDR3nt: TGTGCCACCAGCAGAAACCCGGGACAGGGGGCTGAGACCCAGTACTTC; CDR3aa: CATSRNPGQGAETQYF
d_gene: NA; j_gene: TRBJ1-5; v_gene: TRBV4-1; abundance: NA; CDR3nt: TGCGCCAGCAGCCAAGAGAGACAGAATCAGCCCCAGCATTTT; CDR3aa: CASSQERQNQPQHF
d_gene: TRBD2; j_gene: TRBJ2-7; v_gene: TRBV19; abundance: NA; CDR3nt: TGTGCCAGTAGTATGGGAGGGTTGCAGGAGCAGTACTTC; CDR3aa: CASSMGGLQEQYF
d_gene: TRBD1; j_gene: TRBJ2-5; v_gene: TRBV12-5; abundance: NA; CDR3nt: TGTGCTAGTGGTCCGGGACAGGGGGCGATTAATAAAGAGACCCAGTACTTC; CDR3aa: CASGPGQGAINKETQYF
d_gene: TRBD2; j_gene: TRBJ2-1; v_gene: TRBV5-1; abundance: NA; CDR3nt: TGCGCCAGCAGCTTGGTTCGGCCTAGCGGTTACAATGAGCAGTTCTTC; CDR3aa: CASSLVRPSGYNEQFF
d_gene: TRBD1; j_gene: TRBJ1-2; v_gene: TRBV28; abundance: NA; CDR3nt: TGTGCCAGCAGTTCGCCGGGACAGCCCTATGGCTACACCTTC; CDR3aa: CASSSPGQPYGYTF
d_gene: NA; j_gene: TRBJ2-3; v_gene: TRBV19; abundance: NA; CDR3nt: TGTGCCAGTCGGGCAGGGGGGTCTAGCACAGATACGCAGTATTTT; CDR3aa: CASRAGGSSTDTQYF
d_gene: NA; j_gene: TRBJ1-5; v_gene: TRBV6-5; abundance: few; CDR3nt: TGTGCCAGCAGTTATAGGAGAGGCGGAAATCAGCCCCAGCATTTT; CDR3aa: CASSYRRGGNQPQHF
d_gene: TRBD1; j_gene: TRBJ2-7; v_gene: TRBV5-5; abundance: NA; CDR3nt: TGTGCCAGCAGCCCCGACAGGGGGCCCTACGAGCAGTACTTC; CDR3aa: CASSPDRGPYEQYF
d_gene: TRBD2; j_gene: TRBJ2-3; v_gene: TRBV5-1; abundance: once; CDR3nt: TGCGCCAGCAGCTTGGAGGCGGGAGCAGGAGATACGCAGTATTTT; CDR3aa: CASSLEAGAGDTQYF
d_gene: TRBD2; j_gene: TRBJ2-1; v_gene: TRBV27; abundance: NA; CDR3nt: TGTGCCAGCAGTTTCTCGGGACTAGCATCCTACAATGAGCAGTTCTTC; CDR3aa: CASSFSGLASYNEQFF
d_gene: NA; j_gene: TRBJ1-2; v_gene: TRBV29-1; abundance: NA; CDR3nt: TGCAGCGTCCTCACCCCCCCCGACAGGCACCTCTATGGCTACACCTTC; CDR3aa: CSVLTPPDRHLYGYTF
d_gene: NA; j_gene: TRBJ2-3; v_gene: TRBV4-1; abundance: NA; CDR3nt: TGCGCCAGCAGCCTCGGGGAAGGTGGCACAGATACGCAGTATTTT; CDR3aa: CASSLGEGGTDTQYF
d_gene: TRBD1; j_gene: TRBJ2-7; v_gene: TRBV27; abundance: NA; CDR3nt: TGTGCCAGCAGACCGGGACAGCCTATCTACGAGCAGTACTTC; CDR3aa: CASRPGQPIYEQYF
d_gene: NA; j_gene: TRBJ2-7; v_gene: TRBV7-8; abundance: few; CDR3nt: TGTGCCAGCAGCCCAATTCGGAGCTTTACCTACGAGCAGTACTTC; CDR3aa: CASSPIRSFTYEQYF
d_gene: TRBD1; j_gene: TRBJ2-1; v_gene: TRBV5-6; abundance: NA; CDR3nt: TGTGCCAGCAGCTACGACAGGGGATCCTACAATGAGCAGTTCTTC; CDR3aa: CASSYDRGSYNEQFF